This T cell receptor (beta chain) was found in a study of control samples from healthy donors and cancer patients. This CDR3 is 14 amino acids long. Germline lookup yields CDR1 MNHEY and CDR2 SVGAGI. V lost 7 bases, J lost 1 base, and 13 bases lay in between. Clones were read by immunoSEQ multiplex PCR, and TCRdb kept only the in-frame ones, dropping some. The sample yields some 160,000 clones, 92% seen once. This sequence was found in a young woman in good health. The chain couples TRBV6-5 to TRBJ1-1; D is undetermined. Sequencing input: blood. The CDR3 sequence: CASTAARGNTEAFF. In nucleotides, the CDR3 is TGTGCCAGCACCGCCGCTCGGGGGAACACTGAAGCTTTCTTT.